This TCR beta chain was identified during a study of regulatory T cells in long-lasting Graves disease. This CDR3 region has 12 residues. V was cut by 3 bases and J by 4 bases, with 1 base left in between. According to the study, TCR beta libraries were built with iRepertoire HTBI primers and CDR3-region Arm-PCR. MiXCR was run by TCRdb on the multiplex PCR reads, yielding one entry per CDR3 protein. The table records about 620,000 distinct CDR3 sequences, 16% of them present only once. Ten or more counts support this clonotype. This sample's time point: newly diagnosed GD, antithyroid drugs for less than 3 months. The TCR library was made from RNA extracted from PBMCs. Peripheral blood, at about 8.9 milliliters, went into EDTA tubes. The sample also formed part of further work on T cells in Graves' hyperthyroidism and ophthalmopathy. This second study notes: The patients, who ranged from 18 to 65 in age, presented with newly diagnosed hyperthyroidism lasting under 2 months. Orbital computed tomography and thyroid ultrasound, together with serum TRAb and thyroxine and clinical symptoms, were used for diagnoses. The TCR CDR3 was amplified in a first-round RT-PCR using the HTBI primer set.

The sequenced sample was peripheral blood mononuclear cells (PBMCs), obtained at new diagnosis, from a patient treated with antithyroid drugs. The chain recombines TRBV12-3 or TRBV12-4 with TRBJ2-6; D is ambiguous. The clonotype was recovered from a woman aged 25 to 39 with Graves disease. CDR3 loop: CASSFGANVLTF. CDR3 nucleotides: TGTGCCAGCAGTTTCGGGGCCAACGTCCTGACTTTC.